This T cell receptor (beta chain) is drawn from a study of identifying expanded T cells in peripheral blood. The study's findings and limits: About 1.2 clones differed between technical replicates, versus roughly 16 and 20 over time.

Repertoires were generated with immunoSEQ multiplex PCR, while TCRdb's copy carries only in-frame clones and drops some. The sample carries about 89,000 clones, around 88% recorded once. About this clone: Its target is not known.

The clonotype originates from a person aged 18 to 70 in good health. Sequencing was done on a sample of blood.

This CDR3 reads CASSLGPGGDTGELFF. CDR3 bases: TGTGCCAGCAGCTTAGGGCCAGGGGGTGACACCGGGGAGCTGTTTTTT. This sequence joins TRBV7-6 and TRBJ2-2; 7 nucleotides match TRBD1. Per germline, CDR1 SGHVS and CDR2 FNYEAQ. The CDR3 has 16 amino acids. V dropped 1 base and J dropped 3; count of bases not matched to a gene: 5.